These 8 T cell receptor beta chains were sequenced from one sample in a study of T cells in narcolepsy. TCRdb's table, derived via immunoSEQ multiplex PCR, lists solely in-frame clones and lacks some. This sample has some 23,000 clones, with 70% to 85% found just once. Specimen: CD45RA- memory CD4+ T cells from PBMCs. The receptors derive from a human donor with narcolepsy.

The rearrangement uses TRBV29-1 and TRBJ1-1; D remains ambiguous. The CDR3 has 13 residues. The V gene lost 7 bases and the J gene lost 0 bases, with 12 bases spanning the gap. Germline loops: CDR1 SQVTM, CDR2 ANQGSEA. CDR3 sequence reads: CSALKDLNTEAFF. The CDR3, as DNA: TGCAGCGCTTTAAAGGACTTGAACACTGAAGCTTTCTTT.

The chain employs TRBV6-5 and TRBJ2-7; no definite D call. The CDR3 length is 14 residues. V was trimmed by 9 bases and J by 7 bases, leaving 22 bases between them. CDR1 is MNHEY, CDR2 SVGAGI, per germline. CDR3 protein: CASSRTYSDVEQYF. CDR3 DNA: TGTGCCAGTTCTCGGACGTACTCTGACGTGGAGCAGTACTTC.

The chain combines TRBV4-1 with TRBJ1-2; D not resolved. The germline V and J ends were trimmed by 2 bases and 0 bases, with 7 bases remaining between them. Germline V CDR1 and CDR2: MGHRA, YSYEKL. CDR3 length: 14 amino acids. DNA of the CDR3: TGCGCCAGCAGCCAATCCATCACTAACTATGGCTACACCTTC. It encodes CASSQSITNYGYTF.

The V gene is TRBV27, the J gene TRBJ1-4; 10 positions agree with TRBD1. V lost 5 bases and J lost 4; bases outside the gene matches: 16. The CDR3 is made up of 19 amino acids. Germline V gene lookup returns CDR1 MNHEY and CDR2 SMNVEV (reference sequence). Here the CDR3 reads CASSPSDRGISGGNEKLFF. The CDR3 bases are TGTGCCAGCAGTCCCTCGGACAGGGGGATCTCCGGAGGTAATGAAAAACTGTTTTTT.

The chain uses TRBV7-9 and TRBJ1-4, with 8 bases lining up with TRBD1. Per germline, CDR1 SEHNR and CDR2 FQNEAQ (reference sequence). After removal of 3 bases from V and 6 bases from J, the junction contained 3 bases not matched to a gene. The CDR3 is 14 amino acids. The CDR3 DNA sequence: TGTGCCAGCAGCTTGGCAGGGGGCGATGAAAAACTGTTTTTT. It is translated as CASSLAGGDEKLFF.

The rearrangement uses TRBV27 and TRBJ2-7, with TRBD2 as a possible D gene (7 bases). This CDR3 has 15 amino acids. Germline-derived CDR1 and CDR2 are MNHEY and SMNVEV (reference sequence). The ends were cut back, 7 bases at V and 4 bases at J, with 20 bases in the middle. The CDR3 DNA follows: TGTGCCAGCACCTCGAGGGGGGGGCGCTGGTACGAGCAGTACTTC. Its translation: CASTSRGGRWYEQYF.

V usage is TRBV11-3 and J usage is TRBJ2-6, with unresolved D. CDR1 and CDR2 (germline): SGHNT, YENEEA. CDR3 size: 16 residues. Trimming took 0 bases from V and 2 from J, leaving 8 bases between them. The CDR3 sequence: CASSLDQMPGANVLTF. CDR3 DNA sequence: TGTGCCAGCAGCTTAGACCAAATGCCTGGGGCCAACGTCCTGACTTTC.

The chain couples TRBV5-1 to TRBJ2-7; 9 positions agree with TRBD1. CDR3 size: 15 residues. V shed 2 bases, J shed 7 bases, and the junction held 10 bases outside the gene matches. Germline CDR1 is SGHRS and CDR2 is YFSETQ. The CDR3 reads CASSFGLAGTGEQYF. The CDR3 region has the DNA TGCGCCAGCAGCTTTGGTCTGGCCGGGACAGGGGAGCAGTACTTC.